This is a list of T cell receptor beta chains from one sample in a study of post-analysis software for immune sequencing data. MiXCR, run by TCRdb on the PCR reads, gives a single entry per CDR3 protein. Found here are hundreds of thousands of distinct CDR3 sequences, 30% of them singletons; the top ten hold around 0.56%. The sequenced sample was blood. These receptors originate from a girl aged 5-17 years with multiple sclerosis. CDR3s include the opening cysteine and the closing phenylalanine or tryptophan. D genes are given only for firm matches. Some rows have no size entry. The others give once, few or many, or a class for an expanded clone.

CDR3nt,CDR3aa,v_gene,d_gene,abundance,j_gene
TGTGCCAGCAGCCCCCTTACAGGGGGCAACTATGGCTACACCTTC,CASSPLTGGNYGYTF,TRBV7-6,TRBD1,.,TRBJ1-2
TGTGCCAGCAGTTACTCGAAGGGGGTTGGGGAAAAACTGTTTTTT,CASSYSKGVGEKLFF,TRBV6-5,.,.,TRBJ1-4
TGCAGCGTTGAGGGTGCGGGGGGCTCTAGCACAGATACGCAGTATTTT,CSVEGAGGSSTDTQYF,TRBV29-1,TRBD2,.,TRBJ2-3
TGCAGTGCTAGAGACGACAGTAGTTTGTACGAGCAGTACTTC,CSARDDSSLYEQYF,TRBV20-1,.,.,TRBJ2-7
TGTGCCAGCAGTTTAGGTCGGGACAGGTTATCCTACGAGCAGTACTTC,CASSLGRDRLSYEQYF,TRBV12-3/TRBV12-4,TRBD1,.,TRBJ2-7
TGTGCCAGCTCACCAAAATTACGGGGACAAGAGACCCAGTACTTC,CASSPKLRGQETQYF,TRBV18,.,.,TRBJ2-5
TGTGCCAGCAGCTTCGCGGGGGCGAACACCGGGGAGCTGTTTTTT,CASSFAGANTGELFF,TRBV7-2,TRBD2,.,TRBJ2-2
TGTGCCAGCAGTTCACAGGGGCATCAGCCCCAGCATTTT,CASSSQGHQPQHF,TRBV6-6,TRBD1,.,TRBJ1-5
TGTGCCAGCAGCACACAACTAAGGACTGATAATGAGCAGTACTTC,CASSTQLRTDNEQYF,TRBV7-2,.,.,TRBJ2-7
TGCAGTGCTAGAGATAGTCGGGCCGGCACTGAAGCTTTCTTT,CSARDSRAGTEAFF,TRBV20-1,.,.,TRBJ1-1
TGTGCCAGCAGCCAAGTTACAGGAGGGGGGGCCAAAAACATTCAGTACTTC,CASSQVTGGGAKNIQYF,TRBV3-1,.,.,TRBJ2-4
TGTGCCAGCATTCATAGCGGGAGGATCAGCACAGATACGCAGTATTTT,CASIHSGRISTDTQYF,TRBV6-2/TRBV6-3,TRBD2,few,TRBJ2-3